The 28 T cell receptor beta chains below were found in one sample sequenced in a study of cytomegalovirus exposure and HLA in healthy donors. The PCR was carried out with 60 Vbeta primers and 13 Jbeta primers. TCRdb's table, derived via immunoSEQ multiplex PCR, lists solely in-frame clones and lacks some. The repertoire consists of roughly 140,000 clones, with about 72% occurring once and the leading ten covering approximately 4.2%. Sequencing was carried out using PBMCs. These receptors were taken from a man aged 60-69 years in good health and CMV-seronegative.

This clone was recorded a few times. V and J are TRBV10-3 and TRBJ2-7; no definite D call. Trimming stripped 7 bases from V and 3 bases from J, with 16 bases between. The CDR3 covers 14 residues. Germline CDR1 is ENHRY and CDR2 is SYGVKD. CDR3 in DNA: TGTGCCATCAAAGAGCCATTTGATGGCTACGAGCAGTACTTC. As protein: CAIKEPFDGYEQYF.

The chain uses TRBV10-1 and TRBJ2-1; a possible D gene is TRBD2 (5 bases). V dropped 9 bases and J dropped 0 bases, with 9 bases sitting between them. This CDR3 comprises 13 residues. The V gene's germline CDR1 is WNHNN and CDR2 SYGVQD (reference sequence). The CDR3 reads CARSLGSYNEQFF. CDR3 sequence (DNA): TGCGCCAGGTCACTAGGCTCCTACAATGAGCAGTTCTTC.

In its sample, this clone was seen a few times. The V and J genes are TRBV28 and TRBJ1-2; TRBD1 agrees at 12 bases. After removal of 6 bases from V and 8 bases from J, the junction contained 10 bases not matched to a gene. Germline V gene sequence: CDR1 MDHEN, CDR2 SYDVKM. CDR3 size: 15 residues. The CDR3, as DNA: TGTGCCAGCAGATCTCCAACCGGGACAGGGGGCGGCTACACCTTC. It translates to CASRSPTGTGGGYTF.

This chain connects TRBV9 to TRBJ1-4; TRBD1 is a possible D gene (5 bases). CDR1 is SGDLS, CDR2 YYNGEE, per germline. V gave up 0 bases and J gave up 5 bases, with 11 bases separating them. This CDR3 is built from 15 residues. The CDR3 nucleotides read TGTGCCAGCAGCGTAGGTCAGGGTACAAATGAAAAACTGTTTTTT. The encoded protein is CASSVGQGTNEKLFF. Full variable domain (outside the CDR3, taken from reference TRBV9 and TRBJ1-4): DSGVTQTPKHLITATGQRVTLRCSPRSGDLSVYWYQQSLDQGLQFLIQYYNGEERAKGNILERFSAQQFPDLHSELNLSSLELGDSALYFCASSVGQGTNEKLFFGSGTQLSVL.

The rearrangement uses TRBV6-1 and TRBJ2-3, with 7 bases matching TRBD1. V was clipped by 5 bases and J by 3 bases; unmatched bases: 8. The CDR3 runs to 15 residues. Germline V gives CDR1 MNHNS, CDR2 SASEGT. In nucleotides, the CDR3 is TGTGCCAGCAGTTCCACAGGGGAGAGGACAGATACGCAGTATTTT. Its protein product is CASSSTGERTDTQYF.

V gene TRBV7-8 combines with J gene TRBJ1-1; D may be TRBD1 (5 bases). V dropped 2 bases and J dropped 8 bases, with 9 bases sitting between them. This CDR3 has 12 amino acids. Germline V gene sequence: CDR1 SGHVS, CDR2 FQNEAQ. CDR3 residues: CASSLPGAEAFF. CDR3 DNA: TGTGCCAGCAGCTTACCTGGGGCAGAAGCTTTCTTT.

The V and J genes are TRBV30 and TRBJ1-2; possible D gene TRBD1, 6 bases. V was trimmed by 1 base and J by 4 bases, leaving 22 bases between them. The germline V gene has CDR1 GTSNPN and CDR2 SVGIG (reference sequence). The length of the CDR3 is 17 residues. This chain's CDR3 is CAWSGDRDTDRSYGYTF. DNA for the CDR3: TGTGCCTGGAGTGGGGACCGGGACACCGATAGGAGCTATGGCTACACCTTC. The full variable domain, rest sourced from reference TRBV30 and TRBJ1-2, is SQTIHQWPATLVQPVGSPLSLECTVEGTSNPNLYWYRQAAGRGLQLLFYSVGIGQISSEVPQNLSASRPQDRQFILSSKKLLLSDSGFYLCAWSGDRDTDRSYGYTFGSGTRLTVV.

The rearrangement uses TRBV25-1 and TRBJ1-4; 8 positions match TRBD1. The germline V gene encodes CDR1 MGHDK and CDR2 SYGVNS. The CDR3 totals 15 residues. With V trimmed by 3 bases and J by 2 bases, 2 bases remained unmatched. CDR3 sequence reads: CASSDAGGTNEKLFF. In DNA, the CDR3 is TGTGCCAGCAGTGATGCAGGGGGCACTAATGAAAAACTGTTTTTT. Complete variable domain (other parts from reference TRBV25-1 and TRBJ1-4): EADIYQTPRYLVIGTGKKITLECSQTMGHDKMYWYQQDPGMELHLIHYSYGVNSTEKGDLSSESTVSRIRTEHFPLTLESARPSHTSQYLCASSDAGGTNEKLFFGSGTQLSVL.

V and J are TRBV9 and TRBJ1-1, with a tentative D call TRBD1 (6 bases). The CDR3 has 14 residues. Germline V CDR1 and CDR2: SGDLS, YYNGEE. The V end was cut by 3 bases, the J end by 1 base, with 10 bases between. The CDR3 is CASSGGRANTEAFF. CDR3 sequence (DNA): TGTGCCAGCAGCGGGGGGCGAGCGAACACTGAAGCTTTCTTT.

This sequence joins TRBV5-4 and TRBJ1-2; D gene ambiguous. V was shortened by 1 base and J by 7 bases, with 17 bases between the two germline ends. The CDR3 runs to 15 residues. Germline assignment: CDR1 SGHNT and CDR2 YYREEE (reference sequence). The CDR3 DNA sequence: TGTGCCAGCAGCTTGCAGAGTCGGACTGTTGGTGGCTACACCTTC. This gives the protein CASSLQSRTVGGYTF.

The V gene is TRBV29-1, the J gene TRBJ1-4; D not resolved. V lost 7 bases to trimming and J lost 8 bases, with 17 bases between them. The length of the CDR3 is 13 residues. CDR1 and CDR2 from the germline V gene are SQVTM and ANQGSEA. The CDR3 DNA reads TGCAGCGCCGCGGAGAGTTCCCGAGAAAAACTGTTTTTT. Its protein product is CSAAESSREKLFF.

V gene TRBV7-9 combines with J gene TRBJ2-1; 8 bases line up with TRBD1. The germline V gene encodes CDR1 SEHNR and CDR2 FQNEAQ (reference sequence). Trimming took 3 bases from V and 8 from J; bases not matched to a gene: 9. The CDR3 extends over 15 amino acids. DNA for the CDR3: TGTGCCAGCAGCTTTTTCACAGGGGGTTTCGATGAGCAGTTCTTC. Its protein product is CASSFFTGGFDEQFF.

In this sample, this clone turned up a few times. The CDR3: CASSTWTSGRSETQYF. DNA of the CDR3: TGCGCCAGCAGCACTTGGACTAGCGGGAGATCAGAGACCCAGTACTTC. The V gene is TRBV5-1, the J gene TRBJ2-5, with 13 bases identical to TRBD2. The germline V gene has CDR1 SGHRS and CDR2 YFSETQ. There are 16 residues in the CDR3. With 4 bases clipped from V and 4 bases from J, the junction kept 7 bases outside the gene matches.

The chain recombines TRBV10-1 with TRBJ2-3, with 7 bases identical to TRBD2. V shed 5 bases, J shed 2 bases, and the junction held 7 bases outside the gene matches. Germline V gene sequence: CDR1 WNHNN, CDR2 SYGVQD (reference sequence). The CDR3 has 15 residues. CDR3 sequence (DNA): TGCGCCAGCAGTCCCGGGACTACCATCACAGATACGCAGTATTTT. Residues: CASSPGTTITDTQYF.

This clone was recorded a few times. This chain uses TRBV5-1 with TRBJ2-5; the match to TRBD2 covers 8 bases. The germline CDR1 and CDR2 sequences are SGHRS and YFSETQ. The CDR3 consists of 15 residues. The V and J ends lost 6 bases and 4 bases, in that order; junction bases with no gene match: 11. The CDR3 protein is CASTPQAGGGETQYF. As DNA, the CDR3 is TGCGCCAGCACCCCCCAGGCGGGAGGAGGAGAGACCCAGTACTTC. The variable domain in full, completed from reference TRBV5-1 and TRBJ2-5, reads KAGVTQTPRYLIKTRGQQVTLSCSPISGHRSVSWYQQTPGQGLQFLFEYFSETQRNKGNFPGRFSGRQFSNSRSEMNVSTLELGDSALYLCASTPQAGGGETQYFGPGTRLLVL.

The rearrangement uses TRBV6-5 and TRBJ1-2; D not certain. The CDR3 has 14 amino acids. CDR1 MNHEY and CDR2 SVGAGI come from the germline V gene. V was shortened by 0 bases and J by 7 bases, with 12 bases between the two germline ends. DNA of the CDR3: TGTGCCAGCAGTTACTCGGGAGAACTTATTGGCTACACCTTC. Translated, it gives CASSYSGELIGYTF.

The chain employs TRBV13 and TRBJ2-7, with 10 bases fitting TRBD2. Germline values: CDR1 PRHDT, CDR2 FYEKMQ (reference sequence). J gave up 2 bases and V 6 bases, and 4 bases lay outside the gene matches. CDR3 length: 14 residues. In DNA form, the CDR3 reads TGTGCCAGCAGTCCTCTAGCGGGAGCCTACGAGCAGTACTTC. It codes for CASSPLAGAYEQYF.

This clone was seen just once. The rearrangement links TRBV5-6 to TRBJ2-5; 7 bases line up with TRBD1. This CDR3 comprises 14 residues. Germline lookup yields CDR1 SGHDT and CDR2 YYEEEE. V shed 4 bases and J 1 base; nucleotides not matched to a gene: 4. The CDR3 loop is CASSLRTGQETQYF. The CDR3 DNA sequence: TGTGCCAGCAGCCTACGGACAGGCCAAGAGACCCAGTACTTC.

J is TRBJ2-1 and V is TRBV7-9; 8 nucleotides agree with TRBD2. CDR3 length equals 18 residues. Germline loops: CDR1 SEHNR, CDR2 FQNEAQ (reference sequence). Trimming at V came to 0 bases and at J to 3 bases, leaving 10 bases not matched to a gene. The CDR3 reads CASSLAMGAGVYYNEQFF. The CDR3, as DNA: TGTGCCAGCAGCTTAGCGATGGGAGCGGGAGTTTACTACAATGAGCAGTTCTTC.

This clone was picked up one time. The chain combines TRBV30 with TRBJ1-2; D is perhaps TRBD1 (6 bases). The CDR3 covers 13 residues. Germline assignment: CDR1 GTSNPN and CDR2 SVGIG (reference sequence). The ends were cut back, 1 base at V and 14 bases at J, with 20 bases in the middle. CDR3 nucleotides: TGTGCCTGGAGTGAGGGGGGGCTCACCCCATGGACCTTC. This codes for CAWSEGGLTPWTF.

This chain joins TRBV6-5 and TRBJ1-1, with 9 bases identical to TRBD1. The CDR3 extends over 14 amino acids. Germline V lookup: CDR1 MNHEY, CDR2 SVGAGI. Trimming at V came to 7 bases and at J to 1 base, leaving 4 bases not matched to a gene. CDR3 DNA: TGTGCCAGCACCGAGGACAGGGGGAACACTGAAGCTTTCTTT. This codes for CASTEDRGNTEAFF.

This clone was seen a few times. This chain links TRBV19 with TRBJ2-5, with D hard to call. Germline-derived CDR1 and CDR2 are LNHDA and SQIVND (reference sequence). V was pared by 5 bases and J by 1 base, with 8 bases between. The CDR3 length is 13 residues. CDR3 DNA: TGTGCCAGTAGTCGGCAGGTCCAAGAGACCCAGTACTTC. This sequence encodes CASSRQVQETQYF.

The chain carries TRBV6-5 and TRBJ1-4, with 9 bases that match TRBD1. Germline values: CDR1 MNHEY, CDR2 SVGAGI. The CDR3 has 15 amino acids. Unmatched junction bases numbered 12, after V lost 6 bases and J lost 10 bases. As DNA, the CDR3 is TGTGCCAGCAGCCTAACTCCGGGACAGGGAGGAAAACTGTTTTTT. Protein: CASSLTPGQGGKLFF.

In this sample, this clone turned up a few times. The CDR3 region is CASNPLAMETQYF. The CDR3 DNA is TGTGCCAGCAACCCACTAGCAATGGAGACCCAGTACTTC. The chain is built from TRBV2 and TRBJ2-5, with D possibly matching TRBD2 (6 bases). Looked up from germline, CDR1 is SNHLY and CDR2 is FYNNEI. The V end lost 7 bases, the J end lost 5 bases, and 14 bases lay between the germline ends. The CDR3 extends over 13 amino acids.

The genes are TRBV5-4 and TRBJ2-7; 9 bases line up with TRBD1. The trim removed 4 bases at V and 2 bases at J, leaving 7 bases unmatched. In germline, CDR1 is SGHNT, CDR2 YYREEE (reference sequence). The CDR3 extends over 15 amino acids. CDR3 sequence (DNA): TGTGCCAGCAGCAAGCCGGGGACAGGGCCCTACGAGCAGTACTTC. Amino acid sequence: CASSKPGTGPYEQYF.

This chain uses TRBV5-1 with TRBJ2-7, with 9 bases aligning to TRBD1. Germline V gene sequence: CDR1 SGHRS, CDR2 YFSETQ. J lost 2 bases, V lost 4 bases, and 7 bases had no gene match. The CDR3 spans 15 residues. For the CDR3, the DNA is TGCGCCAGCAGCGCAGGGACAGGGAAGACCTACGAGCAGTACTTC. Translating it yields CASSAGTGKTYEQYF.

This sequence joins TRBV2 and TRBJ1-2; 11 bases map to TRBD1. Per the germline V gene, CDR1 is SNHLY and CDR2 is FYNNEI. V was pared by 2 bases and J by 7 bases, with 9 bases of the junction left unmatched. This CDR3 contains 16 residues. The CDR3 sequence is CASSERRTGGAGGYTF. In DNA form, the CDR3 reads TGTGCCAGCAGTGAACGAAGGACAGGGGGCGCAGGTGGCTACACCTTC.

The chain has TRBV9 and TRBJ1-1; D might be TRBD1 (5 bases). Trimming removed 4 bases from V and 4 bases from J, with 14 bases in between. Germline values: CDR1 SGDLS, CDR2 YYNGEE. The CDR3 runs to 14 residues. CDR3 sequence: CASSPDHQGTEAFF. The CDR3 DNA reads TGTGCCAGCAGCCCGGATCATCAGGGCACTGAAGCTTTCTTT.